The sequence of this T cell receptor beta chain was determined in a study of CD8+CD57+ T cells in acquired aplastic anemia. Looked up from germline, CDR1 is LNHNV and CDR2 is YYDKDF (reference sequence). This CDR3 contains 13 residues. V lost 5 bases and J lost 4; bases outside the gene matches: 4. Genomic DNA constituted the template upon which TCR beta VDJ and CDR3 profiling was performed. TCRdb re-derived calls from the reads in MiXCR, one entry per CDR3 protein. The sample records roughly 150,000 distinct CDR3 sequences, around 40% being singletons. The genes are TRBV15 and TRBJ1-1, with 7 bases lining up with TRBD1. The sample consisted of sorted CD4+, CD8+, or CD8+CD57+ T cells (not recorded which) from PBMCs. The sequence was collected from a human donor in good health. CDR3 nucleotide sequence: TGTGCCACCAGCCTTACAGGGGTCACTGAAGCTTTCTTT. The encoded protein is CATSLTGVTEAFF.